These 27 T cell receptor beta chains were all obtained from the same sample, sequenced in a study of vaccination and CD4 T cells after COVID-19 (dated by TCRdb to between 2021 and 2022). Preparation of the library involved PCR. Sequencer: Illumina iSeq 100. TCR sequencing of DNA from cultured CD4+ T cells used the Oncomine TCR Beta short-read assay at the Johns Hopkins FTIC core. TCRdb reworked the public reads: Q25 trimming with fastp, MiXCR clone assembly, productive beta chains retained. A single entry per CDR3 protein holds the most common genes and DNA from its merged rows. Present in this sample are approximately 8,800 distinct CDR3 sequences, more than 35% of which were seen just once. The ten largest clones take up around an eighth of the sample. The antigens of these receptors remain unknown. The treatment or condition label here, explained by the study, means: approximately nine-day PBMC culture with coronavirus spike peptide pools or control peptides (ViraFEST assay). CD4+ T cells from unexposed donors were collected before the COVID-19 pandemic (2011-2018).

Sequenced: CD4+ T cells from blood, cultured in vitro. The receptors shown here come from a human donor in good health.

J is TRBJ2-3 and V is TRBV5-4; TRBD1 matches at 7 bases. The ends lost 0 bases at V and 2 bases at J; junction bases unmatched: 3. The V gene's germline CDR1 is SGHNT and CDR2 YYREEE (reference sequence). CDR3 length: 15 residues. The CDR3: CASSLAGQVTDTQYF. For the CDR3, the DNA is TGTGCCAGCAGCTTGGCCGGACAGGTCACAGATACGCAGTATTTT.

V gene TRBV20-1 combines with J gene TRBJ2-5, with 9 positions matching TRBD1. The CDR3 runs 15 residues. Per germline, CDR1 DFQATT and CDR2 SNEGSKA (reference sequence). The V segment lost 3 bases and the J segment 7 bases; nucleotides outside the gene matches: 12. CDR3 sequence: CSASLAGQGLRTQYF. The CDR3 DNA reads as TGCAGTGCTAGTCTGGCGGGACAGGGCCTTAGGACCCAGTACTTC.

This clonotype was recorded a few times. The DNA for the CDR3 is TGTGCCAGCAGCTTAGCGCCCGATACGCAGTATTTT. This translates into CASSLAPDTQYF. V and J are TRBV7-2 and TRBJ2-3; D not resolved. The CDR3 totals 12 residues. Per germline, CDR1 SGHTA and CDR2 FQGNSA. Trimming shortened V by 0 bases and J by 6 bases, and 4 bases separated the two germline ends. The entire variable domain, with the rest obtained from reference TRBV7-2 and TRBJ2-3, is as follows: GAGVSQSPSNKVTEKGKDVELRCDPISGHTALYWYRQSLGQGLEFLIYFQGNSAPDKSGLPSDRFSAERTGGSVSTLTIQRTQQEDSAVYLCASSLAPDTQYFGPGTRLTVL.

This chain uses TRBV19 with TRBJ1-5; unclear D gene. CDR3 size: 13 residues. Per germline, CDR1 LNHDA and CDR2 SQIVND (reference sequence). Trimming cost V 8 bases and J 5 bases, with 13 bases left between them. The chain's CDR3 is CASGEVIDQPQHF. CDR3 coding DNA: TGTGCCAGTGGAGAGGTAATCGATCAGCCCCAGCATTTT.

The chain links TRBV2 to TRBJ2-2, with no clear D. The CDR3 spans 14 residues. Deletions cut 6 bases from V and 2 bases from J, with 10 bases between. CDR1 is SNHLY, CDR2 FYNNEI, per germline. CDR3 region: CASRPARNTGELFF. CDR3 DNA sequence: TGTGCCAGCAGACCGGCCAGAAACACCGGGGAGCTGTTTTTT.

There are a few counts of this clonotype. Here the CDR3 reads CASSRYRGQRDNSPLHF. DNA for the CDR3: TGTGCCAGCAGCAGGTACAGGGGGCAACGAGATAATTCACCCCTCCACTTT. The rearrangement joins TRBV21-1 to TRBJ1-6; the table's D call of TRBD1 was not tested on the DNA. TRBV21-1 is flagged as a pseudogene. The CDR3 extends over 17 amino acids.

This clonotype was seen more than once but under ten times. This chain links TRBV6-1 with TRBJ1-1; D call uncertain. V was clipped by 8 bases and J by 1 base, with 5 bases between them. Germline lookup yields CDR1 MNHNS and CDR2 SASEGT. This CDR3 is built from 11 residues. The CDR3 loop is CASYRNTEAFF. The CDR3 DNA sequence: TGTGCCAGCTACAGGAACACTGAAGCTTTCTTT.

This clonotype was observed a few times. The rearrangement uses TRBV19 and TRBJ2-2; D is undetermined. CDR1 LNHDA and CDR2 SQIVND come from the germline V gene (reference sequence). This CDR3 contains 17 residues. V was cut by 3 bases and J by 9 bases, with 23 bases left in between. CDR3 DNA: TGTGCCAGTAGTATGGGTCTGGGTGGTGGGCCAAGGAGGGAGCTGTTTTTT. Protein: CASSMGLGGGPRRELFF.

This clonotype turned up a few times. The rearrangement joins TRBV20-1 to TRBJ1-2; the D gene is possibly TRBD1 (5 bases). Germline V lookup: CDR1 DFQATT, CDR2 SNEGSKA (reference sequence). The CDR3 is 11 amino acids. V lost 0 bases and J 13 bases, leaving 12 bases between the germline ends. In nucleotides, the CDR3 is TGCAGTGCTAGAGATGTTGGGGGATCCACCTTC. Amino acids: CSARDVGGSTF.

The J gene is TRBJ2-7, the V gene TRBV27; the D gene is possibly TRBD1 (6 bases). Per the germline V gene, CDR1 is MNHEY and CDR2 is SMNVEV (reference sequence). CDR3 length: 14 residues. V lost 4 bases to trimming and J lost 2 bases, with 12 bases between them. CDR3 loop: CASSSGTFPYEQYF. CDR3 DNA sequence: TGTGCCAGCAGTTCGGGGACATTTCCCTACGAGCAGTACTTC.

This sequence joins TRBV6-2 or TRBV6-3 and TRBJ1-4; 10 bases are a match to TRBD1. Germline V gene data show CDR1 as MNHEY and CDR2 as SVGEGT. Trimming took 2 bases from V and 7 from J; bases not matched to a gene: 4. The length of the CDR3 is 15 residues. The CDR3 DNA reads as TGTGCCAGCAGTTACGGGGACAGGGGTCGTGAAAAACTGTTTTTT. Translating gives CASSYGDRGREKLFF.

With respect to this clonotype: An end of the junction does not agree with germline; a read error may underlie this. This chain links TRBV19 with TRBJ2-7; possible D gene TRBD1, 6 bases. The CDR3 is made up of 14 amino acids. Germline CDR1 LNHDA, CDR2 SQIVND (reference sequence). The chain's CDR3 is CASSRGQISYEQYF. CDR3 DNA sequence: TGTGCAAGTAGTCGCGGACAGATCTCCTACGAGCAGTACTTC.

V usage is TRBV2 and J usage is TRBJ1-6; D call uncertain. Germline CDR1 and CDR2: SNHLY and FYNNEI. V lost 4 bases, J lost 7 bases, and 8 bases lay in between. The CDR3 spans 13 residues. CDR3 in amino acids: CASSGTANSPLHF. The CDR3 DNA follows: TGTGCCAGCAGTGGGACCGCCAATTCACCCCTCCACTTT.

This chain links TRBV27 with TRBJ2-5, with 10 bases that match TRBD1. The end of the DNA aligns better with TRBJ2-7, so the J call may be wrong. CDR1 and CDR2 from the germline V gene are MNHEY and SMNVEV (reference sequence). The CDR3 consists of 18 residues. CDR3 region: CASSPRDRGLQLPYEQYF. In DNA form, the CDR3 reads TGTGCCAGCAGTCCACGGGACAGGGGTCTTCAGCTTCCCTACGAGCAGTACTTC.

The chain has TRBV15 and TRBJ1-1, with D unresolved. The CDR3 spans 15 residues. The germline V gene encodes CDR1 LNHNV and CDR2 YYDKDF (reference sequence). The V and J ends lost 1 base and 3 bases respectively, with 12 bases between them. The chain's CDR3 is CATSRGGIIDTEAFF. Here the CDR3 DNA reads TGTGCCACCAGCAGAGGAGGGATCATCGACACTGAAGCTTTCTTT.

J is TRBJ1-4 and V is TRBV2, with D uncertain. Germline loops: CDR1 SNHLY, CDR2 FYNNEI. The V end was cut by 6 bases, the J end by 8 bases, with 10 bases between. The CDR3 totals 12 residues. The CDR3 DNA is TGTGCCAGCAGATACCTGGAGGAAAAACTGTTTTTT. Encoded protein: CASRYLEEKLFF.

The chain is built from TRBV7-9 and TRBJ2-5, with 13 positions matching TRBD2. The junction had 2 bases not matched to a gene; V was cut back by 5 bases and J by 2 bases. The CDR3 extends over 15 amino acids. The germline gives CDR1 SEHNR, CDR2 FQNEAQ (reference sequence). CDR3 sequence: CASSPLAGGQETQYF. The CDR3 DNA reads as TGTGCCAGCAGCCCACTAGCGGGGGGGCAAGAGACCCAGTACTTC. Combining the CDR3 with reference TRBV7-9 and TRBJ2-5 gives the whole variable domain DTGVSQNPRHKITKRGQNVTFRCDPISEHNRLYWYRQTLGQGPEFLTYFQNEAQLEKSRLLSDRFSAERPKGSFSTLEIQRTEQGDSAMYLCASSPLAGGQETQYFGPGTRLLVL.

This clonotype was seen just once. The V call is TRBV5-4, the J call TRBJ2-3; TRBD2 aligns across 12 bases. Germline lookup yields CDR1 SGHNT and CDR2 YYREEE (reference sequence). V lost 4 bases, J lost 4 bases, and 7 bases stayed unmatched. This CDR3 comprises 16 residues. CDR3 nucleotides: TGTGCCAGCAGCGTAGGGCTAGCGGGAGGGCCAGATACGCAGTATTTT. It encodes CASSVGLAGGPDTQYF.

V usage is TRBV6-1 and J usage is TRBJ2-5; D call uncertain. Germline V gene data show CDR1 as MNHNS and CDR2 as SASEGT. This CDR3 has 13 residues. V lost 10 bases and J 5 bases, leaving 17 bases between the germline ends. CDR3 sequence: CATSLGSVETQYF. As DNA, the CDR3 is TGTGCCACCTCACTGGGGTCGGTCGAGACCCAGTACTTC.

The gene calls are TRBV5-1 and TRBJ2-7; possibly TRBD2 for D (5 bases). CDR3 length: 15 amino acids. V dropped 2 bases and J dropped 1 base, with 13 bases sitting between them. Germline V gene sequence: CDR1 SGHRS, CDR2 YFSETQ. The CDR3 region has the DNA TGCGCCAGCAGCTTCGGACTGTCCGAGTCCTACGAGCAGTACTTC. Encoded protein: CASSFGLSESYEQYF.

This clonotype was seen a few times. The chain uses TRBV20-1 and TRBJ2-5, with 13 positions matching TRBD2. Per germline, CDR1 DFQATT and CDR2 SNEGSKA (reference sequence). The CDR3 totals 18 residues. V lost 0 bases and J lost 5; bases outside the gene matches: 12. DNA of the CDR3: TGCAGTGCTAGAGATTTGGAGACTAGCGGGAGGAGGTGGGAGACCCAGTACTTC. This codes for CSARDLETSGRRWETQYF.

This rearrangement joins TRBV6-2 or TRBV6-3 to TRBJ2-7; 13 positions match TRBD2. The CDR3 covers 18 residues. The germline V gene encodes CDR1 MNHEY and CDR2 SVGEGT. V shed 2 bases, J shed 9 bases, and the junction held 16 bases outside the gene matches. The CDR3 nucleotides read TGTGCCAGCAGTTACCCCACAGTTACTAGCGGGAGGGCCGGGCGGCAGTACTTC. Its translation: CASSYPTVTSGRAGRQYF.

V and J are TRBV14 and TRBJ2-2; possibly TRBD1 for D (6 bases). Deletions cut 2 bases from V and 5 bases from J, with 9 bases between. The CDR3 contains 14 residues. CDR1 and CDR2 from the germline V gene are SGHDN and FVKESK. The CDR3 region has the DNA TGTGCCAGCAGCCAACTCAGGGGTACCGGGGAGCTGTTTTTT. This sequence encodes CASSQLRGTGELFF.

This chain joins TRBV10-1 and TRBJ2-5; 11 positions match TRBD2. The CDR3 totals 15 residues. CDR1 WNHNN and CDR2 SYGVQD come from the germline V gene (reference sequence). Trimming at V came to 4 bases and at J to 1 base, leaving 2 bases not matched to a gene. The CDR3 nucleotides are TGCGCCAGCAGTGCTGGACTAGCGGGCCAAGAGACCCAGTACTTC. Translating it yields CASSAGLAGQETQYF.

V gene TRBV7-2 combines with J gene TRBJ2-5; 9 bases line up with TRBD1. The V segment lost 5 bases and the J segment 4 bases; nucleotides outside the gene matches: 8. This CDR3 region has 15 residues. The V gene's germline CDR1 is SGHTA and CDR2 FQGNSA. The CDR3 spells CASSRDRGKVETQYF. For the CDR3, the DNA is TGTGCCAGCAGCCGAGACAGGGGGAAGGTAGAGACCCAGTACTTC.

There are a few counts of this clonotype. The chain combines TRBV19 with TRBJ1-5; no clear D gene. The germline V gene encodes CDR1 LNHDA and CDR2 SQIVND (reference sequence). The CDR3 totals 15 residues. With 1 base removed from V and 0 bases from J, the gap between germline ends came to 7 bases. The CDR3 reads CASSIVGYSNQPQHF. In DNA, the CDR3 is TGTGCCAGTAGTATAGTCGGGTATAGCAATCAGCCCCAGCATTTT. Complete variable domain (other parts from reference TRBV19 and TRBJ1-5): DGGITQSPKYLFRKEGQNVTLSCEQNLNHDAMYWYRQDPGQGLRLIYYSQIVNDFQKGDIAEGYSVSREKKESFPLTVTSAQKNPTAFYLCASSIVGYSNQPQHFGDGTRLSIL.

The rearrangement joins TRBV7-6 to TRBJ2-6, with 9 positions matching TRBD1. The CDR3 runs 17 residues. Trimming at V came to 5 bases and at J to 3 bases, leaving 8 bases not matched to a gene. The germline CDR1 and CDR2 sequences are SGHVS and FNYEAQ. The CDR3 reads CASSADRGANGANVLTF. The CDR3 DNA reads as TGTGCCAGCAGCGCTGACAGGGGGGCGAATGGGGCCAACGTCCTGACTTTC. The whole variable domain, remainder taken from reference TRBV7-6 and TRBJ2-6, is GAGVSQSPRYKVTKRGQDVALRCDPISGHVSLYWYRQALGQGPEFLTYFNYEAQQDKSGLPNDRFSAERPEGSISTLTIQRTEQRDSAMYRCASSADRGANGANVLTFGAGSRLTVL.